These 25 T cell receptor beta chains were all obtained from the same sample, sequenced in a study of shared clonotypes between healthy human individuals. Sequencing used immunoSEQ multiplex PCR; TCRdb keeps in-frame clones, though not all of them. The sample includes about 1.1 million clones, around 78% seen only once; the top ten take roughly 0.57%. Sequencing was performed on memory CD4+ T cells from PBMCs. Described subset: CD45RA-negative fraction. The receptors originated from a man between 18 and 29 years old in good health. Some clones in this sample may be carry-over from other donors' samples.

The chain recombines TRBV29-1 with TRBJ1-2; TRBD1 aligns across 7 bases. Unmatched junction bases numbered 12, after V lost 4 bases and J lost 7 bases. The CDR3 is made up of 14 amino acids. The germline V gene has CDR1 SQVTM and CDR2 ANQGSEA. The CDR3 loop reads CSVGPTGVGLGYTF. The CDR3 DNA sequence: TGCAGCGTTGGACCAACAGGGGTTGGGCTTGGCTACACCTTC.

The V and J genes are TRBV9 and TRBJ1-1; no clear D gene. The CDR3 is 15 amino acids. Deletions cut 3 bases from V and 4 bases from J, with 16 bases between. Germline V gene lookup returns CDR1 SGDLS and CDR2 YYNGEE. The CDR3 nucleotides are TGTGCCAGCAGCGCCTTAGGGCTGGGCTCCACTGAAGCTTTCTTT. Protein sequence: CASSALGLGSTEAFF.

About this clone itself: An end of the junction differs from the germline gene, which may be a read error. This chain links TRBV27 with TRBJ2-7; 7 positions match TRBD1. Per the germline V gene, CDR1 is MNHEY and CDR2 is SMNVEV (reference sequence). This CDR3 has 14 residues. The CDR3, as DNA: TGTGCCAGCAGTGTATCGGGACAGACCTACGAGCAGTACTTC. This codes for CASSVSGQTYEQYF.

The J gene is TRBJ1-3, the V gene TRBV2; 7 positions match TRBD1. CDR1 is SNHLY and CDR2 is FYNNEI in the germline V gene. The CDR3 is 16 amino acids. V was clipped by 8 bases and J by 3 bases; unmatched bases: 13. The CDR3 spells CASSDETGIDGNTIYF. The CDR3 region has the DNA TGTGCCAGCTCTGATGAGACAGGGATTGATGGAAACACCATATATTTT.

This clone has just a few counts. The chain is built from TRBV6-6 and TRBJ1-2, with 7 bases matching TRBD1. Germline assignment: CDR1 MNHNY and CDR2 SVGAGI (reference sequence). The ends lost 7 bases at V and 4 bases at J; junction bases unmatched: 9. The CDR3 extends over 14 amino acids. The CDR3 DNA sequence: TGTGCCAGCACCACAACAGGGGCGGGCTATGGCTACACCTTC. Residues: CASTTTGAGYGYTF.

This sequence joins TRBV10-3 and TRBJ2-1, with 10 bases matching TRBD2. The CDR3 has 15 amino acids. The germline V gene encodes CDR1 ENHRY and CDR2 SYGVKD. V shed 4 bases, J shed 4 bases, and the junction held 4 bases outside the gene matches. The CDR3: CAISAELAGYNEQFF. The CDR3 DNA reads as TGTGCCATCAGTGCCGAACTAGCGGGGTACAATGAGCAGTTCTTC.

The gene calls are TRBV5-1 and TRBJ1-2, with TRBD1 matching 10 bases. The trim removed 0 bases at V and 8 bases at J, leaving 10 bases unmatched. This CDR3 is 16 amino acids long. CDR1 is SGHRS, CDR2 YFSETQ, per germline. DNA for the CDR3: TGCGCCAGCAGCTTGGAGACAGGGGGCCGGTTAGAAGGCTACACCTTC. Translated: CASSLETGGRLEGYTF.

The chain's CDR3 is CASSGGGLGTEAFF. CDR3 DNA sequence: TGTGCCAGCAGCGGAGGGGGCTTGGGCACTGAAGCTTTCTTT. The V gene is TRBV9, the J gene TRBJ1-1; 7 nucleotides align to TRBD1. Losses at the gene ends were 3 bases for V and 4 bases for J; bases not matched to a gene: 6. Germline V gene data show CDR1 as SGDLS and CDR2 as YYNGEE. CDR3 length: 14 residues.

V and J are TRBV30 and TRBJ2-5; 7 bases are shared with TRBD1. The end of the DNA fits TRBJ2-7 better, so the J call may be wrong. Germline assignment: CDR1 GTSNPN and CDR2 SVGIG (reference sequence). The CDR3 has 16 amino acids. The CDR3: CAWSAILWDSNYEQYF. The CDR3 nucleotides read TGTGCCTGGAGTGCCATCCTCTGGGACAGTAACTACGAGCAGTACTTC.

This clone appeared a single time. The CDR3 loop is CASSRALNSEQYF. The DNA for the CDR3 is TGTGCCAGCAGCCGGGCCTTAAACAGCGAGCAGTACTTC. The chain employs TRBV5-4 and TRBJ2-7; D ambiguous. This CDR3 is built from 13 residues. Trimming cost V 4 bases and J 6 bases, with 14 bases left between them. From germline, CDR1 is SGHNT and CDR2 YYREEE (reference sequence).

The chain recombines TRBV5-4 with TRBJ2-5; D is unclear. Germline-derived CDR1 and CDR2 are SGHNT and YYREEE (reference sequence). CDR3 length: 14 residues. V was clipped by 3 bases and J by 5 bases, with 14 bases between them. The DNA for the CDR3 is TGTGCCAGCAGCTCAGAGTTAAGTACGGAGACCCAGTACTTC. Protein product: CASSSELSTETQYF.

This rearrangement joins TRBV7-9 to TRBJ2-3; D not certain. Germline CDR1 SEHNR, CDR2 FQNEAQ (reference sequence). The CDR3 extends over 13 amino acids. V was cut by 3 bases and J by 1 base, with 5 bases left in between. CDR3 loop: CASSFQGTDTQYF. The CDR3 nucleotides read TGTGCCAGCAGCTTTCAGGGCACAGATACGCAGTATTTT.

V usage is TRBV6-5 and J usage is TRBJ1-1; 10 bases map to TRBD1. Trimming took 7 bases from V and 11 from J; bases not matched to a gene: 10. The CDR3 spans 13 residues. Per germline, CDR1 MNHEY and CDR2 SVGAGI. The CDR3 reads CASNVDRGPGAFF. In DNA, the CDR3 is TGTGCCAGCAACGTCGACAGGGGGCCGGGCGCTTTCTTT.

A single count supports this clone. The rearrangement joins TRBV7-9 to TRBJ2-1; D ambiguous. Trimming removed 2 bases from V and 13 bases from J, with 24 bases in between. The CDR3 sequence is 16 residues long. Germline CDR1 is SEHNR and CDR2 is FQNEAQ (reference sequence). The CDR3 coding sequence is TGTGCCAGCAGCTTATCCGGCGAGGTGTTGAGGAGCAGCCAGTTCTTC. The encoded protein is CASSLSGEVLRSSQFF.

The V call is TRBV27, the J call TRBJ2-7, with 7 bases fitting TRBD2. Trimming took 6 bases from V and 2 from J; bases not matched to a gene: 10. Germline CDR1 reads MNHEY; CDR2 reads SMNVEV (reference sequence). The CDR3 loop spans 15 amino acids. CDR3 sequence: CASRSSGHYAYEQYF. The CDR3 region has the DNA TGTGCCAGCAGATCTAGCGGACACTACGCCTACGAGCAGTACTTC.

The rearrangement uses TRBV19 and TRBJ1-1; D is uncertain. Germline lookup yields CDR1 LNHDA and CDR2 SQIVND (reference sequence). This CDR3 is built from 19 residues. The V end was cut by 2 bases, the J end by 4 bases, with 26 bases between. The CDR3 coding sequence is TGTGCCAGTAGTATATCGGGATCTTTGGTCGGGGTAGTTGGCACTGAAGCTTTCTTT. Its translation: CASSISGSLVGVVGTEAFF.

A few counts support this clone. V usage is TRBV2 and J usage is TRBJ2-3; D call uncertain. Germline V CDR1 and CDR2: SNHLY, FYNNEI. The CDR3 consists of 14 residues. The V gene lost 4 bases and the J gene lost 0 bases, with 8 bases spanning the gap. Here the CDR3 DNA reads TGTGCCAGCAGTGTAGCTGCTAGCACAGATACGCAGTATTTT. Translated, it gives CASSVAASTDTQYF.

The sample holds one count of this clone. This chain links TRBV4-1 with TRBJ2-7; the D is unclear. The CDR3 runs to 15 residues. The ends were cut back, 0 bases at V and 0 bases at J, with 9 bases in the middle. Germline CDR1 MGHRA, CDR2 YSYEKL. In nucleotides, the CDR3 is TGCGCCAGCAGCCAAGAGGGTGTGAGCTCCTACGAGCAGTACTTC. It codes for CASSQEGVSSYEQYF.

This clone showed up just a few times. J is TRBJ2-7 and V is TRBV7-7; D assignment may be TRBD1 or TRBD2 (5 bases each). The CDR3 is 15 amino acids. Trimming removed 5 bases at V and 6 bases at J, with 20 bases between. Germline V gene sequence: CDR1 SSHAT, CDR2 FNYEAQ (reference sequence). In DNA form, the CDR3 reads TGTGCCAGCAGCCCGTCTATTGGGGCGGGCGGCGAGCAGTACTTC. It codes for CASSPSIGAGGEQYF.

A few counts support this clone. The chain recombines TRBV19 with TRBJ1-4; 9 bases match TRBD1. The CDR3 loop spans 14 amino acids. The V and J ends lost 3 bases and 6 bases, in that order; junction bases with no gene match: 2. Germline CDR1 reads LNHDA; CDR2 reads SQIVND (reference sequence). The CDR3 is CASSIGQGYEKLFF. CDR3 sequence (DNA): TGTGCCAGTAGTATTGGACAGGGGTATGAAAAACTGTTTTTT.

The chain's CDR3 is CASNYNNVLTF. CDR3 sequence (DNA): TGTGCCAGCAACTATAACAACGTCCTGACTTTC. The V gene is TRBV7-8, the J gene TRBJ2-6; no clear D gene. Germline V gene lookup returns CDR1 SGHVS and CDR2 FQNEAQ. This CDR3 region has 11 residues. V was clipped by 7 bases and J by 9 bases, with 7 bases between them. Supplemented by reference TRBV7-8 and TRBJ2-6, the full variable domain reads GAGVSQSPRYKVAKRGQDVALRCDPISGHVSLFWYQQALGQGPEFLTYFQNEAQLDKSGLPSDRFFAERPEGSVSTLKIQRTQQEDSAVYLCASNYNNVLTFGAGSRLTVL.

Regarding this clone: A much larger clone differs by one base, so this may be a read error. The chain is built from TRBV5-1 and TRBJ2-5, with 10 bases lining up with TRBD1. This CDR3 is built from 14 residues. Germline CDR1 and CDR2: SGHRS and YFSETQ. The CDR3 sequence is CAGSPGTGVETQYF. CDR3 nucleotide sequence: TGCGCCGGCAGCCCGGGGACAGGGGTGGAGACCCAGTACTTC. Based on the CDR3 plus reference TRBV5-1 and TRBJ2-5, the full variable domain is KAGVTQTPRYLIKTRGQQVTLSCSPISGHRSVSWYQQTPGQGLQFLFEYFSETQRNKGNFPGRFSGRQFSNSRSEMNVSTLELGDSALYLCAGSPGTGVETQYFGPGTRLLVL.

V and J are TRBV19 and TRBJ1-1; perhaps TRBD1 as D (5 bases). CDR3 length: 13 amino acids. Germline assignment: CDR1 LNHDA and CDR2 SQIVND (reference sequence). V lost 3 bases, J lost 10 bases, and 15 bases lay in between. For the CDR3, the DNA is TGTGCCAGTAGTATCCAGGGAGGGGCCGTAGCTTTCTTT. Translating gives CASSIQGGAVAFF.

The count of this clone is one. The chain has TRBV6-5 and TRBJ2-1; no definite D call. Germline loops: CDR1 MNHEY, CDR2 SVGAGI. Trimming took off 5 bases at V and 8 bases at J, with 19 bases between the two ends. This CDR3 is 15 amino acids long. CDR3: CASSRSAAARYEQFF. CDR3 coding DNA: TGTGCCAGCAGTCGGAGCGCAGCAGCAAGGTATGAGCAGTTCTTC.

The chain joins TRBV7-3 to TRBJ2-1; 9 bases are shared with TRBD2. The CDR3 length is 15 residues. CDR1 SGHTA and CDR2 FQGTGA come from the germline V gene. V lost 5 bases to trimming and J lost 7 bases; unmatched junction nucleotides: 9. The CDR3: CASSHGSGSINEQFF. The DNA of the CDR3 is TGTGCCAGCAGCCACGGTAGCGGGAGTATAAATGAGCAGTTCTTC.